Below, 2 T cell receptor beta chains from the same sample are listed, as sequenced in a study. MiXCR was run by TCRdb on the 5' RACE reads, yielding one entry per CDR3 protein. The repertoire holds several thousand distinct CDR3 sequences, about 28% seen once, with about 7.9% in the top ten. Sequencing input: memory CD4+ T cells sorted from a lymph node. Subset specified: memory CD4+ T cells, CD4+CD45RO+CD25-. The receptors stem from a female donor with breast cancer.

This clonotype was counted ten times or more. J is TRBJ1-2 and V is TRBV7-9, with a possible D match to TRBD1 (6 bases). Trimming took 4 bases from V and 5 from J, leaving 14 bases between them. The CDR3 covers 14 residues. The germline V gene encodes CDR1 SEHNR and CDR2 FQNEAQ (reference sequence). The DNA of the CDR3 is TGTGCCAGCAGCTCGGGACACCAAATGTATGGCTACACCTTC. Its translation is CASSSGHQMYGYTF.

The chain is built from TRBV27 and TRBJ2-2, with D unresolved. The CDR3 has 15 residues. Germline V lookup: CDR1 MNHEY, CDR2 SMNVEV (reference sequence). Between the trimmed V and J ends, which lost 5 bases and 1 base, there was a span of 11 bases. CDR3 amino acids: CASSPRGRNTGELFF. The CDR3 DNA reads TGTGCCAGCAGTCCCCGCGGACGGAACACCGGGGAGCTGTTTTTT.